This record covers a single T cell receptor (beta chain). J gave up 4 bases and V 4 bases, and 11 bases lay outside the gene matches. In germline, CDR1 is LGHDT, CDR2 YNNKEL (reference sequence). CDR3 length: 17 amino acids. Methods used by the authors: Amplified reference gene primers provided the basis for estimating nucleated cell counts. Sequenced by immunoSEQ multiplex PCR; TCRdb stores in-frame clones only, minus some. The D gene and trimming were derived from the DNA, and the V and J assignments and clone size from that table. The sample lists 150,000 to 200,000 clones; roughly 84% were seen once. This entry is derived from a study of blood T cell repertoires in COVID-19.

The receptor comes from a man in his sixties or seventies with active or convalescent COVID-19. Sequenced sample: peripheral blood. The genes are TRBV3-1 (or the pseudogene TRBV3-2) and TRBJ2-1, with TRBD2 identical over 9 bases. The CDR3 coding sequence is TGTGCCAGCAGCCCGTCGTCTTTAGCGGGGGCATACAATGAGCAGTTCTTC. Residues: CASSPSSLAGAYNEQFF.